This entry lists 26 T cell receptor beta chains sequenced from one sample in a study of blood T cell repertoires in COVID-19 (dated by TCRdb to 2020 to 2021). The library came from the immunoSEQ multiplex PCR assay. TCRdb re-hosts the immuneACCESS table, in-frame sequences only. Its copies lack some clones; in the studies checked, an unresolved V gene accounts for under half of them, and the cause for the rest is not known. For this sample the table gives roughly 300,000 clones, of which roughly 93% were detected only once. Jointly, the top ten make up over 2% of the sample. The source material was PBMCs or T cells enriched from blood (not recorded which). The receptors here all came from a woman in her thirties or forties with acute COVID-19.

The rearrangement joins TRBV3-1 (or the pseudogene TRBV3-2) to TRBJ2-7, with 7 positions matching TRBD2. V lost 4 bases to trimming and J lost 2 bases; unmatched junction nucleotides: 5. Germline-derived CDR1 and CDR2 are LGHDT and YNNKEL (reference sequence). CDR3 length: 14 residues. The CDR3 DNA reads as TGTGCCAGCAGCCTTTCCGGGGGGACCTACGAGCAGTACTTC. Translated: CASSLSGGTYEQYF.

V and J are TRBV7-6 and TRBJ1-4; the D gene is possibly TRBD1 (5 bases). Germline values: CDR1 SGHVS, CDR2 FNYEAQ. Trimming left V 1 base short and J 8 bases short, with 20 bases between. The CDR3 runs 17 residues. The CDR3 loop is CASSLGKGGQGLEKLFF. The DNA of the CDR3 is TGTGCCAGCAGCTTAGGGAAAGGAGGGCAGGGTTTGGAAAAACTGTTTTTT.

The V gene is TRBV18, the J gene TRBJ1-4; 7 bases map to TRBD1. The CDR3 consists of 14 residues. Germline CDR1 and CDR2: KGHSH and LQKENI. Germline trimming cut 3 bases from V and 8 bases from J; bases unmatched to any gene: 6. The DNA of the CDR3 is TGTGCCAGCTCACCTTCGACAGGGCGAGAAAAACTGTTTTTT. Encoded protein: CASSPSTGREKLFF.

This chain joins TRBV6-2 or TRBV6-3 and TRBJ2-7; maybe TRBD2 (5 bases). Germline V gives CDR1 MNHEY, CDR2 SVGEGT. V lost 0 bases, J lost 6 bases, and 9 bases lay in between. The CDR3 covers 13 residues. The CDR3: CASSYSPEGEQYF. The CDR3 DNA is TGTGCCAGCAGTTACTCGCCCGAGGGCGAGCAGTACTTC.

V usage is TRBV19 and J usage is TRBJ1-5; D not certain. From germline, CDR1 is LNHDA and CDR2 SQIVND (reference sequence). V was clipped by 7 bases and J by 6 bases, with 13 bases between them. CDR3 size: 13 residues. CDR3 region: CASTGVVGQPQHF. The CDR3 nucleotides read TGTGCCAGTACCGGGGTCGTCGGTCAGCCCCAGCATTTT.

V gene TRBV28 combines with J gene TRBJ1-2, with 8 bases identical to TRBD1. The CDR3 has 14 amino acids. With 7 bases clipped from V and 0 bases from J, the junction kept 4 bases outside the gene matches. Germline assignment: CDR1 MDHEN and CDR2 SYDVKM. The CDR3 DNA follows: TGTGCCAGCAACGCAGGGGGCTCTAACTATGGCTACACCTTC. Its translation is CASNAGGSNYGYTF.

CDR3 residues: CASSLGVAGEETQYF. CDR3 DNA sequence: TGTGCCAGCAGCCTCGGGGTAGCGGGAGAAGAGACCCAGTACTTC. V usage is TRBV7-9 and J usage is TRBJ2-5; 9 bases agree with TRBD2. The CDR3 runs to 15 residues. Trimming removed 5 bases from V and 3 bases from J; junction bases left unmatched: 7. Germline CDR1 and CDR2: SEHNR and FQNEAQ (reference sequence).

This chain joins TRBV15 and TRBJ2-5; D gene unclear. The V end was cut by 1 base, the J end by 1 base, with 7 bases between. The CDR3 sequence is 14 residues long. Looked up from germline, CDR1 is LNHNV and CDR2 is YYDKDF (reference sequence). CDR3 bases: TGTGCCACCAGCAGAGGGCTGTTCCAAGAGACCCAGTACTTC. Translation gives CATSRGLFQETQYF.

The V gene is TRBV3-1 (or the pseudogene TRBV3-2), the J gene TRBJ1-1; 8 bases match TRBD1. The CDR3 is made up of 13 amino acids. From germline, CDR1 is LGHDT and CDR2 YNNKEL (reference sequence). After removal of 0 bases from V and 9 bases from J, the junction contained 3 bases not matched to a gene. CDR3 amino acids: CASSQEGRGQAFF. The CDR3 DNA sequence: TGTGCCAGCAGCCAAGAGGGCAGGGGGCAAGCTTTCTTT.

The chain recombines TRBV6-5 with TRBJ1-3; D is ambiguous. Germline-derived CDR1 and CDR2 are MNHEY and SVGAGI. The CDR3 has 13 amino acids. Deletions cut 9 bases from V and 4 bases from J, with 13 bases between. The CDR3, as DNA: TGTGCCAGTTCCCTGACACCGGGAAACACCATATATTTT. It is translated as CASSLTPGNTIYF.

For the CDR3, the DNA is TGTGCCAGCAGTGTCGGGGGGGTTAGGGATCAGCCCCAGCATTTT. It codes for CASSVGGVRDQPQHF. The chain uses TRBV2 and TRBJ1-5, with D possibly being TRBD1 (5 bases). Germline CDR1 is SNHLY and CDR2 is FYNNEI. V was shortened by 4 bases and J by 5 bases, with 15 bases between the two germline ends. This CDR3 is built from 15 residues.

The V call is TRBV7-2, the J call TRBJ2-5; maybe TRBD2 (6 bases). The CDR3 is 14 amino acids. Germline lookup yields CDR1 SGHTA and CDR2 FQGNSA. Trimming cost V 2 bases and J 2 bases, with 9 bases left between them. CDR3 DNA: TGTGCCAGCAGCTTATCGCGGGGACAAGAGACCCAGTACTTC. It is translated as CASSLSRGQETQYF.

This sequence joins TRBV5-5 and TRBJ1-1; TRBD1 aligns across 9 bases. The CDR3 spans 17 residues. V shed 4 bases and J 0 bases; nucleotides not matched to a gene: 10. Germline V gene data show CDR1 as SGHKS and CDR2 as YYEKEE (reference sequence). CDR3: CASSPGTGTIMNTEAFF. CDR3 sequence (DNA): TGTGCCAGCAGCCCCGGGACAGGGACTATCATGAACACTGAAGCTTTCTTT.

The chain combines TRBV7-9 with TRBJ1-1, with D possibly TRBD1 on 6 matching bases. There are 14 residues in the CDR3. Trimming pared 0 bases from V and 6 bases from J, leaving 11 bases between. Looked up from germline, CDR1 is SEHNR and CDR2 is FQNEAQ (reference sequence). This CDR3 is CASSLARQEAEAFF. The CDR3 DNA reads TGTGCCAGCAGCTTAGCGAGACAGGAGGCTGAAGCTTTCTTT. Based on the CDR3 plus reference TRBV7-9 and TRBJ1-1, the full variable domain is DTGVSQNPRHKITKRGQNVTFRCDPISEHNRLYWYRQTLGQGPEFLTYFQNEAQLEKSRLLSDRFSAERPKGSFSTLEIQRTEQGDSAMYLCASSLARQEAEAFFGQGTRLTVV.

This clone was seen a few times. This chain uses TRBV4-1 with TRBJ2-7; the D gene is possibly TRBD2 (6 bases). The V end was cut by 7 bases, the J end by 0 bases, with 13 bases between. Germline V gives CDR1 MGHRA, CDR2 YSYEKL. The CDR3 sequence is 14 residues long. The CDR3 DNA reads as TGCGCCAGCACACGGGGGTCAGGCTCCTACGAGCAGTACTTC. This translates into CASTRGSGSYEQYF.

This clone has just one count. The V and J genes are TRBV7-2 and TRBJ2-1, with TRBD2 as a possible D gene (6 bases). The V end was cut by 3 bases, the J end by 0 bases, with 12 bases between. CDR1 and CDR2 from the germline V gene are SGHTA and FQGNSA. The CDR3 sequence is 16 residues long. The CDR3 spells CASSLRYGSSYNEQFF. The CDR3 DNA sequence: TGTGCCAGCAGCTTGCGCTACGGGAGCTCCTACAATGAGCAGTTCTTC.

J is TRBJ2-3 and V is TRBV7-2; 9 bases agree with TRBD2. J was trimmed by 4 bases and V by 5 bases; bases with no gene match: 7. This CDR3 is built from 15 residues. The V gene's germline CDR1 is SGHTA and CDR2 FQGNSA. The CDR3 loop reads CASSRISSGADTQYF. In nucleotides, the CDR3 is TGTGCCAGCAGCCGTATTTCTAGCGGGGCAGATACGCAGTATTTT.

J is TRBJ1-2 and V is TRBV6-5; a weak D match, TRBD1 (5 bases). Germline V CDR1 and CDR2: MNHEY, SVGAGI. V lost 2 bases, J lost 3 bases, and 7 bases lay in between. This CDR3 contains 13 residues. The chain's CDR3 is CASSYLGDYGYTF. The CDR3 nucleotides are TGTGCCAGCAGTTACCTAGGGGACTATGGCTACACCTTC.

This chain links TRBV3-1 (or the pseudogene TRBV3-2) with TRBJ2-7; 9 nucleotides line up with TRBD1. With 2 bases clipped from V and 3 bases from J, the junction kept 5 bases outside the gene matches. Germline values: CDR1 LGHDT, CDR2 YNNKEL (reference sequence). The CDR3 has 15 residues. The CDR3 DNA follows: TGTGCCAGCAGCCAATCGACAGGGGGGGTCTACGAGCAGTACTTC. This sequence encodes CASSQSTGGVYEQYF.

The chain employs TRBV5-1 and TRBJ1-4; D is perhaps TRBD1 (6 bases). The CDR3 is 14 residues long. Per the germline V gene, CDR1 is SGHRS and CDR2 is YFSETQ. Trimming took 3 bases from V and 8 from J, leaving 14 bases between them. CDR3 residues: CASSWGGREEKLFF. In nucleotides, the CDR3 is TGCGCCAGCAGCTGGGGGGGGCGAGAGGAAAAACTGTTTTTT.

The chain uses TRBV28 and TRBJ1-2, with D unclear. CDR1 MDHEN and CDR2 SYDVKM come from the germline V gene. CDR3 length equals 17 residues. The ends were cut back, 5 bases at V and 0 bases at J, with 19 bases in the middle. CDR3 region: CASSPPQSGAANYGYTF. As DNA, the CDR3 is TGTGCCAGCAGTCCCCCTCAATCGGGAGCCGCTAACTATGGCTACACCTTC.

The rearrangement links TRBV24-1 to TRBJ2-2; 12 bases agree with TRBD1. V lost 5 bases to trimming and J lost 4 bases; unmatched junction nucleotides: 1. Germline CDR1 KGHDR, CDR2 SFDVKD. This CDR3 is 15 amino acids long. CDR3 sequence: CATSGGQGATGELFF. CDR3 sequence (DNA): TGTGCCACCAGTGGGGGACAGGGGGCCACCGGGGAGCTGTTTTTT.

The chain links TRBV28 to TRBJ1-6, with D perhaps matching TRBD1 (6 bases). The CDR3 extends over 15 amino acids. Per germline, CDR1 MDHEN and CDR2 SYDVKM. The V end was cut by 2 bases, the J end by 8 bases, with 13 bases between. The CDR3 sequence: CASSLGGAGDSPLHF. For the CDR3, the DNA is TGTGCCAGCAGTTTAGGGGGGGCCGGAGATTCACCCCTCCACTTT.

The V gene is TRBV5-6, the J gene TRBJ2-7; D is uncertain. Trimming cost V 4 bases and J 4 bases, with 12 bases left between them. The CDR3 covers 13 residues. Germline values: CDR1 SGHDT, CDR2 YYEEEE. The CDR3 loop is CASSRSAAYEQYF. DNA of the CDR3: TGTGCCAGCAGCCGCTCGGCAGCGTACGAGCAGTACTTC.

This chain links TRBV4-1 with TRBJ1-2; 10 bases are shared with TRBD1. The CDR3 is 16 residues long. CDR1 is MGHRA and CDR2 is YSYEKL in the germline V gene. Trimming took 4 bases from V and 5 from J; bases not matched to a gene: 10. CDR3 sequence reads: CASSRPDRGLGYGYTF. The CDR3 nucleotides read TGCGCCAGCAGCCGCCCCGACAGGGGGCTCGGGTATGGCTACACCTTC.

Regarding this clone: The sample contains more than one DNA sequence encoding this CDR3. V is TRBV7-2 and J is TRBJ1-3; no clear D. The CDR3 spans 14 residues. The germline CDR1 and CDR2 sequences are SGHTA and FQGNSA. With 5 bases removed from V and 0 bases from J, the gap between germline ends came to 8 bases. The CDR3 region has the DNA TGTGCCAGCAGCCTAGGAGGCTCTGGAAACACCATATATTTT. It yields the protein CASSLGGSGNTIYF.